This TCR beta chain came from a study of T cells in Graves' hyperthyroidism and ophthalmopathy. On the study more broadly: It was at initial diagnosis, before any treatment, that peripheral blood was collected. Overall study findings and caveats: Also found in blood were most expanded thyroid clonotypes above 0.001. The model forecast ophthalmopathy, anticipating it by a median about 7 months before onset.

Researchers barred patients who had uncontrolled infection, other autoimmune disease, pregnancy or lactation. The J segment lost 5 bases and the V segment lost 0 bases, leaving 4 bases of the junction unmatched. Germline CDR1 and CDR2: SGDLS and YYNGEE. CDR3 length: 14 residues. Authors of the study amplified TCR beta CDR3 regions from RNA transcripts. The HTBI primer set served for first-round RT-PCR of the TCR CDR3. Each CDR3 protein is one row after TCRdb ran MiXCR on the multiplex PCR reads. The data contain 300,000 to 400,000 distinct CDR3 sequences, roughly 13% of them singletons. This clonotype was counted at least ten times. Its specificity is unknown.

The chain recombines TRBV9 with TRBJ1-1; the match to TRBD1 covers 7 bases. This clonotype originated in a woman aged 55 to 70 with Graves' hyperthyroidism. The sequenced sample consisted of blood. In DNA, the CDR3 is TGTGCCAGCAGCGTAGAAAAGGACAGGACTGAAGCTTTCTTT. This translates into CASSVEKDRTEAFF.